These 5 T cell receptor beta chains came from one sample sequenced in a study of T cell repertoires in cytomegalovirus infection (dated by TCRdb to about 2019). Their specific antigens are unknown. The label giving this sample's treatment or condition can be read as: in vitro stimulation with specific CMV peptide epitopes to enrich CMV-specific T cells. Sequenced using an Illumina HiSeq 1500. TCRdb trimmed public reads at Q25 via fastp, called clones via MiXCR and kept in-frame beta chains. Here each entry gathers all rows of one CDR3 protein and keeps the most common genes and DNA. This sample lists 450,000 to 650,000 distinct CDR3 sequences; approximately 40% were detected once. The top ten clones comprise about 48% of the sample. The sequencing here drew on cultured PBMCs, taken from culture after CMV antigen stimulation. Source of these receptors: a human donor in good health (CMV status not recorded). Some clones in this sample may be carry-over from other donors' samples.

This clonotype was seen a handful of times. CDR3 coding DNA: TGTGCCAGCAGTCCCGGGGGGGGGCGCACCGGGGAGCTGTTTTTT. Translating it yields CASSPGGGRTGELFF. The chain couples TRBV6-8 to TRBJ2-2, with 8 bases lining up with TRBD2. The CDR3 sequence is 15 residues long. In germline, CDR1 is MNHGY, CDR2 SAAAGT. V shed 5 bases, J shed 4 bases, and the junction held 6 bases outside the gene matches.

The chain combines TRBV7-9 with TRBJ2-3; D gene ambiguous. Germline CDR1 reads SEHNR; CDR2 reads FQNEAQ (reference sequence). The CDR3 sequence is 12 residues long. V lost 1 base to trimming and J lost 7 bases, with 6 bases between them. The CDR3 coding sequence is TGTGCCAGCAGCTTAGTGTCCCATACGCAGTATTTT. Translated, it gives CASSLVSHTQYF.

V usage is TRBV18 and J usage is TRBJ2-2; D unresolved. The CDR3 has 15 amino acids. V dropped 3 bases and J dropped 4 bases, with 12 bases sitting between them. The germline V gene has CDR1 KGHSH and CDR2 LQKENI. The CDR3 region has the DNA TGTGCCAGCTCACCGGAACAGATCGCCACCGGGGAGCTGTTTTTT. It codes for CASSPEQIATGELFF.

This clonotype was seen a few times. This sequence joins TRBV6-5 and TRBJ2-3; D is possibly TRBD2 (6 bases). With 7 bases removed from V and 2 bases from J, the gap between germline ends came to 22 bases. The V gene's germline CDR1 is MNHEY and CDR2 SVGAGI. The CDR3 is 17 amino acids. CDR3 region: CASIFQPDRDFTDTQYF. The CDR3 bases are TGTGCCAGCATCTTTCAACCCGACCGGGACTTCACAGATACGCAGTATTTT.

CDR3 sequence (DNA): TGTGCCAGCAGCGCCCTAGCGGAAGATACGCAGTATTTT. This codes for CASSALAEDTQYF. The chain combines TRBV7-2 with TRBJ2-3; TRBD2 agrees at 7 bases. Germline V gives CDR1 SGHTA, CDR2 FQGNSA. The CDR3 length is 13 residues. The trim removed 5 bases at V and 5 bases at J, leaving 4 bases unmatched.